The sequence of this TCR beta chain was determined in a study of blood T cells in healthy people across ages. Using a J-beta primer mix together with a sample-barcoded 5' primer, a second PCR was run for about 7 to 12 cycles. TCRdb called the 5' RACE reads again in MiXCR, with one record for every CDR3 protein. The table has approximately 780,000 distinct CDR3 sequences, 20% to 30% seen once. Turning to this clonotype: One junction end disagrees with the germline gene, perhaps due to a read error.

The CDR3 has 14 residues. Per the germline V gene, CDR1 is MDHEN and CDR2 is SYDVKM. This sample was shared with a second study, whose subject was T cells of mothers and their children.

The V and J genes are TRBV28 and TRBJ2-7; maybe TRBD2 (6 bases). Sequencing was performed on blood. This receptor was obtained from a boy younger than 18 in good health. The CDR3 DNA reads as TGTGCCGGCAGTTTGGCGGGACGGAACTACGAGCAGTACTTC. Amino acids: CAGSLAGRNYEQYF.